This T cell receptor beta chain was captured in a study of cytomegalovirus exposure and HLA in healthy donors. Study-wide points: It was 164 TCR beta chains that were listed as cytomegalovirus-associated. Accurate prediction of HLA-A and HLA-B alleles (for most subjects) was reportedly achieved from TCR beta sequences. After further analysis at a later stage, 17,000 or so TCR beta sequences were associated with HLA alleles at 0.05 false discovery rate.

The PCR made use of 60 Vbeta and 13 Jbeta primers. Clones were read by immunoSEQ multiplex PCR, and TCRdb kept only the in-frame ones, dropping some. This sample yields 200,000 to 250,000 clones, of which approximately 82% are seen a single time; roughly 0.62% belongs to the top ten. This clone was detected only a few times. The antigen is unknown. This CDR3 is 13 amino acids long. Germline-derived CDR1 and CDR2 are SQVTM and ANQGSEA. Trimming shortened V by 4 bases and J by 7 bases, and 16 bases separated the two germline ends. This TCR derives from a man between 18 and 35 years old in good health and CMV-seronegative. The chain is built from TRBV29-1 and TRBJ1-2; D may be TRBD1 (5 bases). The sequenced sample consisted of PBMCs. In nucleotides, the CDR3 is TGCAGCGTTGGCCCGGAGGGGTTGGGTGGCTACACCTTC. Residues: CSVGPEGLGGYTF. The complete variable domain, with remaining parts taken from reference TRBV29-1 and TRBJ1-2, reads SAVISQKPSRDICQRGTSLTIQCQVDSQVTMMFWYRQQPGQSLTLIATANQGSEATYESGFVIDKFPISRPNLTFSTLTVSNMSPEDSSIYLCSVGPEGLGGYTFGSGTRLTVV.